The 8 T cell receptor beta chains in this list originate from one sample, sequenced in a study of long-term antiretroviral therapy in people with HIV. The assay used was immunoSEQ (version v3.0), run at survey level. Clones were sequenced by immunoSEQ multiplex PCR, and TCRdb holds only the in-frame ones, with some missing. The sample has roughly 50,000 clones; roughly 80% are singletons. The specimen was unsorted PBMCs, collected 0.8 years after starting antiretroviral therapy. These TCRs come from a woman aged 18-29 years with HIV.

CDR3 sequence reads: CARGRGSVCYNEQFF. CDR3 sequence (DNA): TGTGCCAGGGGCAGGGGCAGCGTTTGCTACAATGAGCAGTTCTTC. This rearrangement joins TRBV6-5 to TRBJ2-1; weak D call: TRBD1 (6 bases). This CDR3 has 15 residues. Trimming took 9 bases from V and 3 from J, leaving 18 bases between them. The germline gives CDR1 MNHEY, CDR2 SVGAGI.

V and J are TRBV5-1 and TRBJ1-1, with no clear D. Trimming pared 1 base from V and 1 base from J, leaving 11 bases between. This CDR3 spans 15 amino acids. Germline V CDR1 and CDR2: SGHRS, YFSETQ. The CDR3: CASSLFTSGNTEAFF. DNA of the CDR3: TGCGCCAGCAGCTTGTTTACCTCGGGGAACACTGAAGCTTTCTTT.

This chain joins TRBV6-1 and TRBJ2-7; no reliable D call. The germline V gene encodes CDR1 MNHNS and CDR2 SASEGT. This CDR3 region has 14 residues. V was pared by 4 bases and J by 0 bases, with 10 bases between. CDR3 nucleotide sequence: TGTGCCAGCAGTGGGACGTTCGGCTCCTACGAGCAGTACTTC. The encoded protein is CASSGTFGSYEQYF.

The rearrangement links TRBV4-2 to TRBJ2-1; 7 nucleotides line up with TRBD2. Germline CDR1 reads LGHNA; CDR2 reads YNFKEQ. The CDR3 runs 15 residues. With 0 bases clipped from V and 14 bases from J, the junction kept 13 bases outside the gene matches. The CDR3 loop reads CASSQDPGTNRLEFF. In nucleotides, the CDR3 is TGTGCCAGCAGCCAAGATCCCGGGACTAACCGACTCGAGTTCTTC.

This clone occurred once. V and J are TRBV28 and TRBJ2-3; D is unresolved. Germline CDR1 reads MDHEN; CDR2 reads SYDVKM. The CDR3 covers 15 residues. V lost 3 bases and J 6 bases, leaving 16 bases between the germline ends. CDR3 bases: TGTGCCAGCAGTTTGCTCAGCGTCCCGCCGGATACGCAGTATTTT. Its translation: CASSLLSVPPDTQYF.

The V call is TRBV7-9, the J call TRBJ2-7; TRBD1 matches at 8 bases. The CDR3 contains 15 residues. V lost 4 bases, J lost 3 bases, and 8 bases stayed unmatched. Germline V lookup: CDR1 SEHNR, CDR2 FQNEAQ (reference sequence). This CDR3 reads CASSSTGQDFYEQYF. Here the CDR3 DNA reads TGTGCCAGCAGCTCAACGGGACAGGATTTCTACGAGCAGTACTTC.

The chain carries TRBV10-3 and TRBJ2-7; D is possibly TRBD1 (6 bases). The V gene's germline CDR1 is ENHRY and CDR2 SYGVKD. The germline V and J ends were trimmed by 8 bases and 2 bases, with 13 bases remaining between them. The CDR3 contains 13 residues. CDR3 sequence (DNA): TGTGCCATCGTGACAGGTAATACCTACGAGCAGTACTTC. Translation gives CAIVTGNTYEQYF.

This clone has only one observation. The rearrangement joins TRBV18 to TRBJ2-1; 11 bases match TRBD2. The germline V gene has CDR1 KGHSH and CDR2 LQKENI. The length of the CDR3 is 15 residues. J lost 9 bases, V lost 6 bases, and 10 bases had no gene match. The CDR3 bases are TGTGCCAGCTCCCCCATTAGCGGGAGGGCGCTTGAGCAGTTCTTC. It specifies CASSPISGRALEQFF.